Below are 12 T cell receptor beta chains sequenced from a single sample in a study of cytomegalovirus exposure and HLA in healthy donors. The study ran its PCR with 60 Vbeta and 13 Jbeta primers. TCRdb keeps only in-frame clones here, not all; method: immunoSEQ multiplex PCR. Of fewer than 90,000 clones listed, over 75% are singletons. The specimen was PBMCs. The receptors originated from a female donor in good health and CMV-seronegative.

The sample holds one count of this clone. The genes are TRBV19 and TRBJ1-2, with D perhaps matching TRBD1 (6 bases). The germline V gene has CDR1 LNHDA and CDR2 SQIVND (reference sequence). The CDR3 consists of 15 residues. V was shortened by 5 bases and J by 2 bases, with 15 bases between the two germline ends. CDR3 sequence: CASSFSGTPNYGYTF. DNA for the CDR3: TGTGCCAGTAGTTTTTCCGGGACACCAAACTATGGCTACACCTTC.

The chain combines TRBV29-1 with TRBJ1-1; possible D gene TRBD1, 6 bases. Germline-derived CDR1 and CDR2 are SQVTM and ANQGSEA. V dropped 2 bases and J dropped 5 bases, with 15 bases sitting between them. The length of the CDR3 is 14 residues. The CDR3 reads CSVETGGRGTEAFF. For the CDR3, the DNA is TGCAGCGTTGAAACCGGGGGGCGCGGGACTGAAGCTTTCTTT.

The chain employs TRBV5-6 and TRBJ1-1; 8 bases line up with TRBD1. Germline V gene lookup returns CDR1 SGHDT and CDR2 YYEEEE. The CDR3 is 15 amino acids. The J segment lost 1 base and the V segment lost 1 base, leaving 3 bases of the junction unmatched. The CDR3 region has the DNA TGTGCCAGCAGCTTGCCCGGGACAGGGAACACTGAAGCTTTCTTT. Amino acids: CASSLPGTGNTEAFF.

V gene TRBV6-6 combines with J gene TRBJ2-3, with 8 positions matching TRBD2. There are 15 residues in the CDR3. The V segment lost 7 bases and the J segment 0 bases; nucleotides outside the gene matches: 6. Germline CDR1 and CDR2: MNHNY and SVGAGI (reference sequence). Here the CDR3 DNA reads TGTGCCAGCACTCTTCGGGGGGGGAGCACAGATACGCAGTATTTT. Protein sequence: CASTLRGGSTDTQYF.

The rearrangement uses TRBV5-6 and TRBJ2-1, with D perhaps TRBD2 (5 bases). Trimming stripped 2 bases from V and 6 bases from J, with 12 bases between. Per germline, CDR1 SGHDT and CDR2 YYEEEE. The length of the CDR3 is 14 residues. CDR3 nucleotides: TGTGCCAGCAGCTTAATGGGAGTTCTCAATGAGCAGTTCTTC. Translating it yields CASSLMGVLNEQFF.

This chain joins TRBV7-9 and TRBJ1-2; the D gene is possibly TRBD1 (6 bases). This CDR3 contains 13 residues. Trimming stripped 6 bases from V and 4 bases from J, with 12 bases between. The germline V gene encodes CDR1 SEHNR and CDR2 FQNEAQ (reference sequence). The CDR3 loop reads CASSSRQVYGYTF. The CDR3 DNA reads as TGTGCCAGCAGTTCTCGACAGGTCTATGGCTACACCTTC.

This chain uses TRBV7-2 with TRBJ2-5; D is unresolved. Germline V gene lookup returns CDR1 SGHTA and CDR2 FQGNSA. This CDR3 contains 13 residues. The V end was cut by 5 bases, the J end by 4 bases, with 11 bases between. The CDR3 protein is CASSLDTVETQYF. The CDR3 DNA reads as TGTGCCAGCAGCCTAGACACCGTAGAGACCCAGTACTTC.

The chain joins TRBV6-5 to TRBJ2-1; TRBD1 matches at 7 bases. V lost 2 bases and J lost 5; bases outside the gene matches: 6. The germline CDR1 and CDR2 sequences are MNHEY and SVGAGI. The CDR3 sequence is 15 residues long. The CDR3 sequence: CASSYGAGGHNEQFF. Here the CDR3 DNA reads TGTGCCAGCAGTTACGGGGCAGGGGGTCACAATGAGCAGTTCTTC.

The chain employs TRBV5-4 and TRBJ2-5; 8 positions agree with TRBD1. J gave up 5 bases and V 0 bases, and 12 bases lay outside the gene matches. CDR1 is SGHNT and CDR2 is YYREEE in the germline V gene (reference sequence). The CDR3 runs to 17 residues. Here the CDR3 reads CASSLGPGQGSWETQYF. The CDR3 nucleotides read TGTGCCAGCAGCTTGGGTCCCGGACAGGGAAGTTGGGAGACCCAGTACTTC.

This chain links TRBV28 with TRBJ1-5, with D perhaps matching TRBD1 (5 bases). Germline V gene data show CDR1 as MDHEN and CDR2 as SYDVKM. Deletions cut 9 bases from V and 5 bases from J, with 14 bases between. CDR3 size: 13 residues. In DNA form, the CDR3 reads TGTGCCAGTATTACAGGAGGGTATCAGCCCCAGCATTTT. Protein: CASITGGYQPQHF.

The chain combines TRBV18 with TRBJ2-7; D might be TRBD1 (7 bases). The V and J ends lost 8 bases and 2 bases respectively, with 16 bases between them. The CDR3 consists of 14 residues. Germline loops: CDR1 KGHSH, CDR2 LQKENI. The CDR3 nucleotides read TGTGCCAGCACGACAGGGAGCGGGCCCTACGAGCAGTACTTC. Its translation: CASTTGSGPYEQYF.

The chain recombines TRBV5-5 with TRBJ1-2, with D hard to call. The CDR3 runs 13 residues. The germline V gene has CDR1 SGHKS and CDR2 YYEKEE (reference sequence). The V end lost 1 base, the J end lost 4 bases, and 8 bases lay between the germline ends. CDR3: CASSLSMVYGYTF. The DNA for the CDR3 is TGTGCCAGCAGCTTGAGCATGGTCTATGGCTACACCTTC.